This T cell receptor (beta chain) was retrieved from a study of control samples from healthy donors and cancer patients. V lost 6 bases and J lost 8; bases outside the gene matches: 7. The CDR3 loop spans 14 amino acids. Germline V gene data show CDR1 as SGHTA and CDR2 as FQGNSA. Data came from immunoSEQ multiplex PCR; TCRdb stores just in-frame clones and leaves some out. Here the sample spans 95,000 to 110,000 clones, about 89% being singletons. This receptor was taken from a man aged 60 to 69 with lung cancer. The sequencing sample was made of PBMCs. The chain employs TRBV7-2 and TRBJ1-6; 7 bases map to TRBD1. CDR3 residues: CASRSQGIYSPLHF. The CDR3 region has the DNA TGTGCCAGCAGGTCACAGGGGATTTATTCACCCCTCCACTTT.